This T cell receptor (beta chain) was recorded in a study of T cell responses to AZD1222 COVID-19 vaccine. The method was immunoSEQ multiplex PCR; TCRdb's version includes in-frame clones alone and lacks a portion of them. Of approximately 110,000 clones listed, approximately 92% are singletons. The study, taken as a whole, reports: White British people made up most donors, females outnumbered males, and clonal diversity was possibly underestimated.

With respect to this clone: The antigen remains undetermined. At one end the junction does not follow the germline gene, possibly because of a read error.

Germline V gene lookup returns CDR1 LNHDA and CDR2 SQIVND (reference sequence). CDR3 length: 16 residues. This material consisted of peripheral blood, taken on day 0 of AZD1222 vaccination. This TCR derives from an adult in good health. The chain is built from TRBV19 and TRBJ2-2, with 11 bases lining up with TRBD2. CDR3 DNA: TGTGCTAGTAGGTGGCTAGCGGGAGGTGCCACCGGGGAGCTGTTTTTT. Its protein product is CASRWLAGGATGELFF.